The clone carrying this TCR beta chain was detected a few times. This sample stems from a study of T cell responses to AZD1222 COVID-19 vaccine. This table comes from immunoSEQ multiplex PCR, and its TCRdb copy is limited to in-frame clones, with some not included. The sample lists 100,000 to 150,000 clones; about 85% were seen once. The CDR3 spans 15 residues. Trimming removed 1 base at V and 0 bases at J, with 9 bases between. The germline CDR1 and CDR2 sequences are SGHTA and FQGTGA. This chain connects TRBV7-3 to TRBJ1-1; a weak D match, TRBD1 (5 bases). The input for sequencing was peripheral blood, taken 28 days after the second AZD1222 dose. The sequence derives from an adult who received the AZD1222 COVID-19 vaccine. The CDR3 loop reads CASSLSAGVNTEAFF. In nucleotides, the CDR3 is TGTGCCAGCAGCTTAAGTGCGGGGGTGAACACTGAAGCTTTCTTT.